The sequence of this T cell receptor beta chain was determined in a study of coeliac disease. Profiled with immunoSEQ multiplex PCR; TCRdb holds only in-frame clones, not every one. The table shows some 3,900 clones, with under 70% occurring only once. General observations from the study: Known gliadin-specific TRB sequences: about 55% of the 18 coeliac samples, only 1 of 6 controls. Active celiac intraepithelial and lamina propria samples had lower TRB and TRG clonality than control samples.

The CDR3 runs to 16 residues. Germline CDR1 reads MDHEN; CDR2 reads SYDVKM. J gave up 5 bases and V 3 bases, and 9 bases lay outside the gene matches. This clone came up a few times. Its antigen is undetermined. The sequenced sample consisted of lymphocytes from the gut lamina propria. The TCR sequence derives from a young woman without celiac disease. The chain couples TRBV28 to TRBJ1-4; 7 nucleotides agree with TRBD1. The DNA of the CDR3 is TGTGCCAGCAGTTTCGACCGGGACAGATCCAATGAAAAACTGTTTTTT. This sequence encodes CASSFDRDRSNEKLFF.